The TCR beta chain under discussion was sequenced for a study of CD8 T cells in ankylosing spondylitis. Study-level results: Clones linked to disease, bearing a CD8+ phenotype, were relatively rare in peripheral blood. Among TCR beta sequences, a motif of fewer than 10 highly homologous variants appeared characteristic of ankylosing spondylitis blood. Matched ankylosing spondylitis synovial fluid reportedly showed significant enrichment of disease-linked clones. Certain motif variants had earlier appeared in reactive arthritis synovial fluid and blood.

Notes on this clonotype: Its specificity is not known.

The authors made TCR beta libraries by quantitative 5'-RACE with molecular barcodes. TCRdb passed the 5' RACE reads through MiXCR, listing each CDR3 protein once. The sample lists over 400,000 distinct CDR3 sequences, 25% to 30% seen once, with 0.89% in the top ten. V was shortened by 6 bases and J by 5 bases, with 11 bases between the two germline ends. Germline V gene lookup returns CDR1 SGHDT and CDR2 YYEEEE. This CDR3 spans 12 amino acids. The TCR comes from a male donor with ankylosing spondylitis. The sequenced sample consisted of blood, either unsorted or a sorted T cell fraction (not recorded which). The V gene is TRBV5-6, the J gene TRBJ1-2, with TRBD1 as a possible D gene (6 bases). As DNA, the CDR3 is TGTGCCAGCACCACAGGGTCTTATGGCTACACCTTC. This sequence encodes CASTTGSYGYTF.